These 3 T cell receptor beta chains were all obtained from the same sample, sequenced in a study of cytomegalovirus exposure and HLA in healthy donors. 13 Jbeta primers and 60 Vbeta primers were used for the PCR. Repertoires were generated with immunoSEQ multiplex PCR, while TCRdb's copy carries only in-frame clones and drops some. Of more than 100,000 clones in the sample, 70% to 80% are singletons; the top ten hold roughly 1.8%. Sequenced input: PBMCs. The receptor set was obtained from a female donor in good health and CMV-seropositive.

The chain employs TRBV18 and TRBJ2-1; 8 nucleotides align to TRBD2. The CDR3 is 15 residues long. Unmatched junction bases numbered 5, after V lost 3 bases and J lost 4 bases. CDR1 is KGHSH, CDR2 LQKENI, per germline. CDR3 sequence reads: CASSPIPGGYNEQFF. The CDR3 region has the DNA TGTGCCAGCTCACCGATACCGGGGGGGTACAATGAGCAGTTCTTC.

The chain recombines TRBV30 with TRBJ2-1, with D tentatively TRBD1 (5 bases). CDR1 GTSNPN and CDR2 SVGIG come from the germline V gene (reference sequence). This CDR3 comprises 12 residues. V lost 7 bases and J lost 7, with 14 bases in between. The CDR3 sequence is CASRQGPNEQFF. The CDR3 DNA reads as TGTGCCTCACGCCAGGGTCCTAATGAGCAGTTCTTC.

This clone was found a few times. The rearrangement uses TRBV7-8 and TRBJ2-7, with a weak D call TRBD1 (5 bases). The CDR3 is 14 amino acids. From germline, CDR1 is SGHVS and CDR2 FQNEAQ. The germline V and J ends were trimmed by 3 bases and 0 bases, with 9 bases remaining between them. For the CDR3, the DNA is TGTGCCAGCAGCTTCAATAGGGGCTCCTACGAGCAGTACTTC. Translated, it gives CASSFNRGSYEQYF. Full variable domain (outside the CDR3, taken from reference TRBV7-8 and TRBJ2-7): GAGVSQSPRYKVAKRGQDVALRCDPISGHVSLFWYQQALGQGPEFLTYFQNEAQLDKSGLPSDRFFAERPEGSVSTLKIQRTQQEDSAVYLCASSFNRGSYEQYFGPGTRLTVT.